This T cell receptor (beta chain) was obtained from a study of cytomegalovirus exposure and HLA in healthy donors. This clone was recorded a few times. Its target is not known. After removal of 0 bases from V and 4 bases from J, the junction contained 8 bases not matched to a gene. Germline V gene data show CDR1 as SNHLY and CDR2 as FYNNEI. The length of the CDR3 is 17 residues. Findings and limits, study-wide: Per a later analysis, about 15,000 TCR beta sequences showed association with HLA alleles at 0.05 false discovery rate.

Amplification used 60 Vbeta primers and 13 Jbeta primers. The authors' processing: Unique TCR beta chains totaled some 81 million in a later count, with some 10 million of them shared. The method was immunoSEQ multiplex PCR; TCRdb's version includes in-frame clones alone and lacks a portion of them. V and J calls and clone size are copied from that table; D and trimming were computed from the DNA. The sample includes 160,000 or so clones, approximately 80% of them seen just once. This TCR was recovered from a woman aged 18-29 years in good health and CMV-seropositive. The specimen sequenced was PBMCs. V is TRBV2 and J is TRBJ1-1, with TRBD1 matching 10 bases. In nucleotides, the CDR3 is TGTGCCAGCAGTGAAGCAGGGACAGGGGTCGGTGTCACTGAAGCTTTCTTT. Protein sequence: CASSEAGTGVGVTEAFF.